The source of this T cell receptor (beta chain) is a study of CXCR3-negative and CXCR3-positive naive CD8 T cells. Study-level points and caveats: Between one naive subset and the other, surface CD5 was comparable, and TCR strength was inferred from TRB CDR3 properties.

CDR1 is MDHEN and CDR2 is SYDVKM in the germline V gene. The CDR3 spans 13 residues. About this clonotype: No antigen is known for it.

The TRB cDNA libraries were prepared by 5' RACE with UMI labels. No DNA is given; TCRdb re-called the 5' RACE reads and lists each CDR3 protein once. This sample contains around 90,000 distinct CDR3 sequences. The receptor comes from a human donor in good health. Some clones in this sample may be carry-over from other donors' samples. V gene TRBV28 combines with J gene TRBJ1-2; the D gene TCRdb calls, TRBD1, cannot be checked with no DNA. Sample: naive CXCR3- CD8+ T cells from blood. Specified subset: CD45RO-CCR7+CD27+CD95- naive CD8+ T cells lacking CXCR3 (TNR3-). This CDR3 is CASRPDTGYGYTF.